The 11 T cell receptor beta chains reported below all come from one sample, sequenced in a study of beta chain features in type 1 diabetes. Study-level findings and limits: The study found moderately but significantly shorter TCRB CDR3s in all four CD4+ subsets of Type 1 diabetes patients.

These receptors' antigens are unknown. The sequenced template was cDNA made from the entire isolated RNA. Sequencing was performed with immunoSEQ multiplex PCR; in TCRdb, only in-frame clones are kept and a portion is missing. The table lists about 700,000 clones, 13% of them singletons. Sample: naive CD4+ T cells from blood. These receptors came from a man younger than 30 with type 1 diabetes.

The J gene is TRBJ2-7, the V gene TRBV4-1; 8 bases are a match to TRBD1. V trimming: 3 bases; J trimming: 5 bases; junction bases outside the gene matches: 12. This CDR3 contains 16 residues. The germline gives CDR1 MGHRA, CDR2 YSYEKL. CDR3 bases: TGCGCCAGCAGCCATCCCTTTGGACAGGGAAAAAACGAGCAGTACTTC. It encodes CASSHPFGQGKNEQYF.

V is TRBV7-6 and J is TRBJ2-7; perhaps TRBD2 as D (6 bases). The CDR3 length is 12 residues. CDR1 and CDR2 from the germline V gene are SGHVS and FNYEAQ. The V end lost 5 bases, the J end lost 5 bases, and 10 bases lay between the germline ends. CDR3 region: CASSPGGNEQYF. In nucleotides, the CDR3 is TGTGCCAGCAGCCCCGGCGGGAACGAGCAGTACTTC.

Only a few counts were recorded for this clone. V and J are TRBV27 and TRBJ1-4; a weak D match, TRBD1 (5 bases). The CDR3 loop spans 15 amino acids. V shed 3 bases and J shed 8 bases, with 16 bases lying between them. Germline CDR1 is MNHEY and CDR2 is SMNVEV (reference sequence). The CDR3: CASSFIQGSSEKLFF. CDR3 DNA: TGTGCCAGCAGTTTCATTCAGGGATCATCCGAAAAACTGTTTTTT.

The chain couples TRBV30 to TRBJ1-2; a possible D gene is TRBD1 (6 bases). CDR1 and CDR2 (germline): GTSNPN, SVGIG (reference sequence). This CDR3 is 13 amino acids long. The V end was cut by 2 bases, the J end by 8 bases, with 15 bases between. CDR3 sequence: CAWSPQGPQGYTF. As DNA, the CDR3 is TGTGCCTGGAGTCCCCAGGGGCCGCAAGGCTACACCTTC.

The V call is TRBV25-1, the J call TRBJ1-5; a possible D gene is TRBD1 (6 bases). Trimming left V 1 base short and J 6 bases short, with 16 bases between. In germline, CDR1 is MGHDK, CDR2 SYGVNS. The CDR3 contains 16 residues. DNA for the CDR3: TGTGCCAGCAGTGAATCTGGGGGGGGCTGGGGTCAGCCCCAGCATTTT. It encodes CASSESGGGWGQPQHF.

This clone was recorded a few times. The V and J genes are TRBV2 and TRBJ2-7, with 10 nucleotides matching TRBD1. V was pared by 8 bases and J by 4 bases, with 8 bases of the junction left unmatched. In germline, CDR1 is SNHLY, CDR2 FYNNEI. The CDR3 extends over 14 amino acids. The CDR3 spells CASVGAGQGYEQYF. The CDR3 DNA is TGTGCCAGCGTCGGAGCGGGACAGGGGTACGAGCAGTACTTC.

This clone was seen a handful of times. The chain carries TRBV7-9 and TRBJ2-3; the D is unclear. CDR3 length equals 15 residues. With 2 bases removed from V and 3 bases from J, the gap between germline ends came to 12 bases. CDR1 and CDR2 (germline): SEHNR, FQNEAQ (reference sequence). CDR3 DNA: TGTGCCAGCAGCTTATTTGAGATAAGGACAGATACGCAGTATTTT. Protein product: CASSLFEIRTDTQYF.

Remarks on this clone: Different DNA sequences within this sample yield the same CDR3. This chain uses TRBV19 with TRBJ1-2; unclear D gene. This CDR3 contains 11 residues. V was clipped by 6 bases and J by 2 bases, with 4 bases between them. Germline CDR1 and CDR2: LNHDA and SQIVND (reference sequence). CDR3 protein: CASRRNYGYTF. The CDR3 DNA is TGTGCCAGTAGGCGGAACTATGGCTACACCTTC.

There are a few counts of this clone. DNA for the CDR3: TGTGCCAGCTCACAGGGGGAGAACACTGAAGCTTTCTTT. Translating it yields CASSQGENTEAFF. The gene calls are TRBV18 and TRBJ1-1, with TRBD1 as a possible D gene (6 bases). Germline CDR1 KGHSH, CDR2 LQKENI. Trimming removed 4 bases at V and 1 base at J, with 7 bases between. The CDR3 totals 13 residues.

The rearrangement joins TRBV4-1 to TRBJ1-5; no definite D call. CDR3 length: 13 residues. Looked up from germline, CDR1 is MGHRA and CDR2 is YSYEKL. The V end lost 0 bases, the J end lost 5 bases, and 5 bases lay between the germline ends. CDR3 in amino acids: CASSQEDYQPQHF. CDR3 nucleotide sequence: TGCGCCAGCAGCCAAGAGGACTATCAGCCCCAGCATTTT.

The chain carries TRBV7-2 and TRBJ2-3, with TRBD2 matching 12 bases. J lost 6 bases, V lost 4 bases, and 8 bases had no gene match. Germline V gene sequence: CDR1 SGHTA, CDR2 FQGNSA. CDR3 length: 16 residues. The DNA of the CDR3 is TGTGCCAGCAGCTCGGGGAGGACTAGCGGGGCGGATACGCAGTATTTT. Protein sequence: CASSSGRTSGADTQYF.